This T cell receptor beta chain was identified during a study of identical twins (dated by TCRdb to about 2016). With regard to the full study: To test whether fetal clonotypes persist, this study deep-sequenced TCR alpha and beta repertoires from monozygotic twins, from unrelated adults of various ages, and from cord blood. To rule out contamination, replicate twin experiments were performed at different times with different library preparation protocols.

Library generation was performed with 5' RACE. Sequenced on an Illumina HiSeq 2000. Template switching added a universal primer binding site, and the final cDNA carried a unique molecular identifier that allowed TCR cDNA molecules to be counted accurately. Specific primers in the conserved constant-segment region were used to synthesize first-strand cDNA for TCR alpha and beta chains. Each cDNA library was double barcoded, with a SMART-Mk sample barcode plus Illumina barcodes, to control for contamination. TruSeq adapter sequences along with Illumina sample barcodes were introduced in two successive PCR steps. The Illumina HiSeq platform was used with custom primers to sequence TCR alpha and beta cDNA libraries. Turning to the authors' computational methods: Raw reads were processed with MiGEC to extract unique molecular identifiers, and MiXCR was used to determine CDR3 positions. Recombination models were inferred per individual with the repgenHMM and IGoR tools using an EM algorithm. The analysis of shared clonotypes was done with the tcR package in R, with sharing normalized by the product of cloneset sizes. To study raw recombination free of thymic and clonal selection effects, out-of-frame nonproductive sequences were analyzed. Using fastp trimming at Q25 and MiXCR clonotype assembly, TCRdb reanalyzed the public sequencing data and kept in-frame beta chains. Each entry merges the rows of one CDR3 protein and shows their most common DNA and genes. The V and J calls shown here were made by TCRdb, not taken from the authors' results. This sample lists some 230,000 distinct CDR3 sequences; 5.5% to 7.5% were detected once. The ten largest clones capture just over 14% of the sample.

This clonotype was detected ten times or more. The specificity of this receptor is unknown. Base qualities are not recorded, but no much larger clone differs from it by a single base. On the study overall, not on this receptor specifically: The excess sharing between twins in beta out-of-frame sequences was weaker because fewer shared sequences reduced the signal-to-noise ratio. Out-of-frame TCR alpha sequences shared between twins showed an excess of low generation-probability sequences compared with coincidental sharing between unrelated individuals. Abundant cord blood beta clonotypes carried fewer insertions; young adult naive repertoires showed a weaker similar trend, while memory repertoires showed none. In monozygotic twins, recombination models systematically underestimated out-of-frame TCR alpha sharing, but the models matched the sharing seen between unrelated individuals. Zero-insertion analyses could be partly confounded by invariant T cells such as MAIT and iNKT, though diverse VJ usage argued against such confounding for most clonotypes. Because the same donors could not be followed over many years, the conclusions depended on cross-sectional statistical analysis.

Every donor in the study was a healthy Caucasian. Three pairs of female monozygotic twins, all aged roughly 18 to 29 years, made up the twin cohort. Positive isolation kits from Invitrogen were used to isolate the CD4+ and CD8+ T cell populations. The CDR3 runs 17 amino acids, cysteine and phenylalanine included. The entry retains the CDR3 DNA only, 51 bases that are in frame from base 1. CDR1 and CDR2, per the germline V gene (reference sequence), are SGHKS and YYEKEE. V loses 0 bases at its end and J loses 6 bases; junction bases beyond the gene matches: 10. This sample was shared with a second study, whose subject was T cells expressing NK-cell markers. The second investigation adds: TCR beta-chain repertoires were profiled in sorted CD3+CD56+NKG2C+, CD3+CD56+NKG2C- and CD3+CD56-NKG2C+ T-cell subsets from about 8 donors. Of the eight sequenced donors, seven were found to be HCMV-seropositive and one was found to be HCMV-seronegative. To restrict sorting to alphabetaTCR-expressing T cells, an anti-gammadeltaTCR antibody was added in several experiments. For about 6 donors, the dominant CD3+CD56+NKG2C+ clonotypes were among the top 10 CD8+ clonotypes and accounted for 1.0-7.0% of CD8+ T cells. Those dominant clonotypes were again the most abundant among CD3+CD56-NKG2C+ cells in several donors, at roughly 25-65%. Whether the expanded NKG2C-expressing T cell clones were specific for HCMV antigens was left unclear. Randomly selected healthy volunteers, three men and five women, were used as the eight sequenced donors. A commercial ELISA kit detecting HCMV-specific IgG in serum was used to determine HCMV serostatus. MIGEC was used to demultiplex reads and group reads by UMI, and MiTCR was used to assemble and quantify clonotypes. Only TCR cDNA sequences supported by at least two reads were kept to exclude erroneous sequences. The tcR package was used for downstream repertoire analysis, and clonotypes were matched across fractions by CDR3 nucleotide sequence plus V segment. VDJmatch was used to annotate antigen specificity against VDJdb, with one amino acid substitution in CDR3 allowed.

The V gene is TRBV5-5 and the J gene is TRBJ2-2, with 8 central nucleotides matching TRBD2. Sequencing was carried out using CD8+ T cells sorted from blood. This receptor was identified in a young woman in good health. The base sequence is TGTGCCAGCAGCTTGGCCCGGGCGGGAGGTCCCCCCGGGGAGCTGTTTTTT. This encodes CASSLARAGGPPGELFF. The entire variable domain, with the stretches around the CDR3 drawn from the reference TRBV5-5 and TRBJ2-2 proteins, is DAGVTQSPTHLIKTRGQQVTLRCSPISGHKSVSWYQQVLGQGPQFIFQYYEKEERGRGNFPDRFSARQFPNYSSELNVNALLLGDSALYLCASSLARAGGPPGELFFGEGSRLTVL.